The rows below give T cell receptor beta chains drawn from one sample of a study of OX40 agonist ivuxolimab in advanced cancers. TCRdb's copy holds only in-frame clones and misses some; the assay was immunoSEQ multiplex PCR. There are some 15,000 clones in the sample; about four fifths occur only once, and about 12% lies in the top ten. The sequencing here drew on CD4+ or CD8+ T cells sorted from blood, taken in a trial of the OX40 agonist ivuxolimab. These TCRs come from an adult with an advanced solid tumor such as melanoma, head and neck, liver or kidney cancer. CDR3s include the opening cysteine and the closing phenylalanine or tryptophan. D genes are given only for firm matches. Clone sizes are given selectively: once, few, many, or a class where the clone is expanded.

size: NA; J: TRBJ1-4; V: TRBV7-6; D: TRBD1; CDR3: CASSLGTGASEKLFF; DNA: TGTGCCAGCAGCTTAGGGACAGGGGCTAGTGAAAAACTGTTTTTT
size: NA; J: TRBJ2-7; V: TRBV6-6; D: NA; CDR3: CASSDGHTAYEQYF; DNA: TGTGCCAGCAGCGATGGGCACACCGCTTACGAGCAGTACTTC
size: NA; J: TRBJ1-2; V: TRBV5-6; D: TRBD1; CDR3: CASSLEQGNYGYTF; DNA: TGTGCCAGCAGCTTGGAACAGGGGAACTATGGCTACACCTTC
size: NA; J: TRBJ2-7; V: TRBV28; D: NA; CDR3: CASSSGTASYEQYF; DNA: TGTGCCAGCAGTTCGGGGACTGCATCCTACGAGCAGTACTTC
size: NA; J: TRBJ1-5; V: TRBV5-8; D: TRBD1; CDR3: CASSYRDRGLFQPQHF; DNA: TGTGCCAGCAGCTACCGGGACAGGGGGCTTTTTCAGCCCCAGCATTTT
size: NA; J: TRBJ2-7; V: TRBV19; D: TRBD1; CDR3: CASSYSGTGVPEQYF; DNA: TGTGCCAGTAGTTATTCCGGGACAGGGGTCCCCGAGCAGTACTTC
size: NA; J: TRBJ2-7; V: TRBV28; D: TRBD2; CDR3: CASRKLAGQAYEQYF; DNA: TGTGCCAGCAGGAAACTAGCGGGACAAGCCTACGAGCAGTACTTC
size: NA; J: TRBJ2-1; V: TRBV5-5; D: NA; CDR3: CASSSDKRNEQFF; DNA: TGTGCCAGCAGTTCAGACAAGCGCAATGAGCAGTTCTTC
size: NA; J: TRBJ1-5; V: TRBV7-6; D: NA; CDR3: CASSLDTGNQPQHF; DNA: TGTGCCAGCAGCTTAGATACAGGGAATCAGCCCCAGCATTTT
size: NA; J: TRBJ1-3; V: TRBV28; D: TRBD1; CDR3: CASSPRGNGNTIYF; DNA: TGTGCCAGCAGTCCCAGGGGGAATGGAAACACCATATATTTT
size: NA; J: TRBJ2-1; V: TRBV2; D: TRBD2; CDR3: CASRGGAGTYNEQFF; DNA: TGTGCCAGCAGGGGAGGAGCGGGAACCTACAATGAGCAGTTCTTC
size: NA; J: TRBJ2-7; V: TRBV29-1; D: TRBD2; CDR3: CSVSSGSGSEQYF; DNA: TGCAGCGTATCTAGCGGAAGCGGTTCCGAGCAGTACTTC
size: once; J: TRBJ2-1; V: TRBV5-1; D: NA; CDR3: CASSLGVLSNEQFF; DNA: TGCGCCAGCAGCTTGGGAGTCCTATCCAATGAGCAGTTCTTC
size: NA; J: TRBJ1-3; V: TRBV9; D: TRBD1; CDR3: CASSPGTGSLSGNTIYF; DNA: TGTGCCAGCAGCCCTGGGACAGGGTCTCTCTCTGGAAACACCATATATTTT
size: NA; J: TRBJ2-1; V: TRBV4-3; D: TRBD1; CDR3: CASSQIPGQAYNEQFF; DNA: TGCGCCAGCAGCCAAATACCGGGACAGGCCTACAATGAGCAGTTCTTC
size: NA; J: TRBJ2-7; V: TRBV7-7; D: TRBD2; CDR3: CASSPVPAGSPYEQYF; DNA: TGTGCTAGCAGCCCTGTCCCAGCGGGATCGCCCTACGAGCAGTACTTC
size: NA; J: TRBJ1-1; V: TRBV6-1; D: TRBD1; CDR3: CASSRPGTGGGEAFF; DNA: TGTGCCAGCAGCCGACCCGGGACAGGGGGTGGTGAAGCTTTCTTT
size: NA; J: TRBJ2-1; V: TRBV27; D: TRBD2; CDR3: CASSFYLAGGHEQFF; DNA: TGTGCCAGCAGTTTTTATCTAGCGGGAGGCCATGAGCAGTTCTTC
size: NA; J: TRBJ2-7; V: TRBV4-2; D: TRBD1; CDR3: CASSQVGTAYEQYF; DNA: TGTGCCAGCAGCCAAGTAGGGACAGCCTACGAGCAGTACTTC
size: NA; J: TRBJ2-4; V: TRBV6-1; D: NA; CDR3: CASSEGGALAKNIQYF; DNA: TGTGCCAGCAGTGAAGGCGGAGCCCTAGCCAAAAACATTCAGTACTTC
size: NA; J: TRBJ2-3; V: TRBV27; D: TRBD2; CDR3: CASSFSGLAGEDTQYF; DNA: TGTGCCAGCAGTTTTTCCGGACTAGCGGGAGAAGATACGCAGTATTTT
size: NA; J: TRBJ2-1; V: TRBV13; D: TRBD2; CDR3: CASSGRLAGGSEQFF; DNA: TGTGCCAGCAGCGGTCGGCTAGCGGGAGGGAGTGAGCAGTTCTTC
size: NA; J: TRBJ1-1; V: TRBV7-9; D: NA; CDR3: CASSHGTSSLGGTEAFF; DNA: TGTGCCAGCAGTCATGGGACTTCTTCCTTAGGGGGCACTGAAGCTTTCTTT
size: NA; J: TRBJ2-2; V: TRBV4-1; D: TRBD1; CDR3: CASSRGGQGNTGELFF; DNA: TGCGCCAGCAGCCGCGGAGGACAGGGGAACACCGGGGAGCTGTTTTTT
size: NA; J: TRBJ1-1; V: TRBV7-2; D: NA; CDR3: CASSLRGLNTEAFF; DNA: TGTGCCAGCAGCTTAAGGGGACTGAACACTGAAGCTTTCTTT
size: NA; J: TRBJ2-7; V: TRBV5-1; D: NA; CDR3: CASSSGDGASYEQYF; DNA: TGCGCCAGCAGCTCTGGGGACGGGGCATCCTACGAGCAGTACTTC
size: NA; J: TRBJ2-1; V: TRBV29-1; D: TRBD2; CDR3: CSGRTSDYNEQFF; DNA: TGCAGCGGCAGGACTAGCGATTACAATGAGCAGTTCTTC
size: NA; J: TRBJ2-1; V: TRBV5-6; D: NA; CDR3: CASSSRDYPYNEQFF; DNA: TGTGCCAGCAGCTCCCGGGATTACCCCTACAATGAGCAGTTCTTC
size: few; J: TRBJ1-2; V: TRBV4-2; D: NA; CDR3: CASSQDGENYGYTF; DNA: TGTGCCAGCAGCCAAGATGGAGAGAACTATGGCTACACCTTC
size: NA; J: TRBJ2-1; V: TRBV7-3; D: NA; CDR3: CASSLGLVNEQFF; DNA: TGTGCCAGCAGCTTGGGGCTGGTCAATGAGCAGTTCTTC
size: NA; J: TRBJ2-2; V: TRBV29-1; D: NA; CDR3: CSVEDEQGRVGELFF; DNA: TGCAGCGTTGAAGATGAACAGGGTCGGGTCGGGGAGCTGTTTTTT
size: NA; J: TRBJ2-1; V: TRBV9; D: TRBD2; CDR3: CASSVALAGDNEQFF; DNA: TGTGCCAGCAGCGTAGCTCTAGCGGGCGACAATGAGCAGTTCTTC
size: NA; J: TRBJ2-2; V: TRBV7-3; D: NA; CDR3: CASSSAGSGELFF; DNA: TGTGCCAGCAGCTCCGCTGGCAGCGGGGAGCTGTTTTTT
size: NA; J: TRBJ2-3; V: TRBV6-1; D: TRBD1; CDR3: CASSVGQGTDTQYF; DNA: TGTGCCAGCAGTGTAGGACAGGGAACAGATACGCAGTATTTT
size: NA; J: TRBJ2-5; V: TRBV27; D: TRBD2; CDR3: CASSFTSGRAGVETQYF; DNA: TGTGCCAGCAGTTTCACTAGCGGGAGGGCGGGCGTTGAGACCCAGTACTTC
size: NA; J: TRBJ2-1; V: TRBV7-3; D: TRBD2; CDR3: CASSLWAGDYNEQFF; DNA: TGTGCCAGCAGCCTATGGGCGGGGGACTACAATGAGCAGTTCTTC
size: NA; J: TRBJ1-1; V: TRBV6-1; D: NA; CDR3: CASSLGPLMNTEAFF; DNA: TGTGCCAGCAGCTTGGGACCCTTGATGAACACTGAAGCTTTCTTT
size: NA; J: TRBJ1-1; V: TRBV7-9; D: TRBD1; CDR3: CASSWETQGETEAFF; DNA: TGTGCCAGCAGCTGGGAAACACAGGGGGAGACTGAAGCTTTCTTT
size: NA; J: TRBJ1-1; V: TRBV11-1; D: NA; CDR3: CASSSGGEAFF; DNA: TGTGCCAGCAGCAGCGGGGGTGAAGCTTTCTTT
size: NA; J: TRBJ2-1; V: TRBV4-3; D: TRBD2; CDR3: CASSQAVAGGPPRFEQFF; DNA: TGCGCCAGCAGCCAAGCCGTCGCGGGAGGCCCGCCTAGGTTTGAGCAGTTCTTC